This T cell receptor (beta chain) was sequenced in a study of blood T cell repertoires in COVID-19. As originally analysed: By means of reference gene primer amplification, nucleated cell counts were estimated. Here immunoSEQ multiplex PCR was the method, and the copy in TCRdb shows in-frame clones only, minus some. V, J and clone size reflect that table, while D and trimming were determined from the DNA. The data hold 500,000 to 600,000 clones, with roughly nine tenths observed a single time. Germline values: CDR1 MGHRA, CDR2 YSYEKL. V lost 0 bases, J lost 5 bases, and 10 bases lay in between. The CDR3 has 14 amino acids.

The TCR comes from a woman aged 45-59 years with COVID-19, enrolled during active disease. Sequencing was performed on peripheral blood. The chain employs TRBV4-1 and TRBJ1-1; tentative D call: TRBD1 (6 bases). CDR3 nucleotides: TGCGCCAGCAGCCAAGATCCAGGGGTGACTGAAGCTTTCTTT. Residues: CASSQDPGVTEAFF.